This T cell receptor (beta chain) is from a study of CXCR3-negative and CXCR3-positive naive CD8 T cells. As to this clonotype: Antigen: not known.

Naive cells were sorted as CD45RO-, CCR7+, CD27+ and CD95-. Study findings and constraints: Comparably high diversity was seen in both naive subsets, and much lower diversity in memory CD8+ cells. CXCR3-negative naive cells had less hydrophobic TRB CDR3s than did CXCR3-positive naive cells. Partially decreased CXCR3 expression was recorded after cryopreservation, and fresh PBMCs were used in most assays.

The authors prepared UMI-labeled TRB cDNA libraries by 5' RACE. With the 5' RACE reads reprocessed, TCRdb shows one record per CDR3 protein and no DNA. The sample totals about 26,000 distinct CDR3 sequences. Specimen: naive CXCR3- CD8+ T cells from blood. Subset reported: CD45RO-CCR7+CD27+CD95- naive CD8+ T cells lacking CXCR3 (TNR3-). The sequence derives from a human donor in good health. Some clones in this sample may be carry-over from other donors' samples.

This chain's CDR3 is CASSGITGPVYNEQFF. The J gene is TRBJ2-1, the V gene TRBV27; the TRBD1 assignment by TCRdb is unverifiable without DNA. The germline V gene encodes CDR1 MNHEY and CDR2 SMNVEV (reference sequence). The CDR3 consists of 16 residues.